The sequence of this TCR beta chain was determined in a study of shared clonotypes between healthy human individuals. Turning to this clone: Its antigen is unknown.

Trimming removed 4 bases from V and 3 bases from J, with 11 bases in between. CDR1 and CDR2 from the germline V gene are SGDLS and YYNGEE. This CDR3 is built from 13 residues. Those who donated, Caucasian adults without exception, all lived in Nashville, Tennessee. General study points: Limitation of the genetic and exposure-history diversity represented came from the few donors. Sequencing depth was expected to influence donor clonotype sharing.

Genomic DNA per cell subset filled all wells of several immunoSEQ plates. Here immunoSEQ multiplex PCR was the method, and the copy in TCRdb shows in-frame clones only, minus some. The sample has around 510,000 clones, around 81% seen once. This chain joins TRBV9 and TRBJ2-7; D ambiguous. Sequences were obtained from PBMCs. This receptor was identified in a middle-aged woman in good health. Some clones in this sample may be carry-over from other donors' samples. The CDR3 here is CASSHSPRYEQYF. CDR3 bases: TGTGCCAGCAGCCATTCCCCCCGCTACGAGCAGTACTTC.